This T cell receptor beta chain was retrieved from a study of T cells in Graves' hyperthyroidism and ophthalmopathy. For the study at large: Peripheral blood samples were taken at initial diagnosis, prior to any treatment.

Points from the study as a whole: With a median lead of around 5.9 months before onset, the model predicted ophthalmopathy.

The sample holds a few counts of this clonotype. Its antigen is unknown. A junction end diverges from the germline sequence, so it may reflect a read error. Patients having uncontrolled infection, another autoimmune disease, pregnancy or lactation were not included. It was RNA transcripts that yielded the amplified TCR beta CDR3 regions. HTBI primers were the set used in a first-round RT-PCR of the TCR CDR3. In TCRdb, the multiplex PCR reads were re-called with MiXCR into one record per CDR3 protein. The table records around 600,000 distinct CDR3 sequences, 14% of them present only once. The CDR3 is 15 residues long. In germline, CDR1 is SSHAT, CDR2 FNYEAQ (reference sequence).

The specimen sequenced was blood. The V gene is TRBV7-7, the J gene TRBJ2-3; 7 nucleotides align to TRBD2. The sequence was collected from a woman between 18 and 29 years old with Graves' ophthalmopathy. CDR3 coding DNA: TGTGCTAGCAGCTTAGACGGCGGGAGAGGAGATACGCAGTATTTT. The encoded protein is CASSLDGGRGDTQYF.